These 5 T cell receptor beta chains originate from one sample sequenced in a study of T-cell reconstitution after alpha-beta-depleted transplantation in children. The TCRbeta library was prepared with unique molecular identifiers. TCRdb re-called the PCR reads with MiXCR, one entry per CDR3 protein. Among 900,000 or so distinct CDR3 sequences listed, roughly 15% were seen once. The starting material was PBMCs, mostly from graft donor cells, obtained 360 days after TCRalphabeta/CD19-depleted stem cell transplant. The source is a male patient younger than 18 who had a stem cell transplant for acute lymphoblastic leukemia, so the T cells may come from the graft donor.

This clonotype was seen a few times. The gene calls are TRBV6-5 and TRBJ1-2; the match to TRBD1 covers 8 bases. J was trimmed by 8 bases and V by 4 bases; bases with no gene match: 9. The CDR3 contains 14 residues. The germline V gene encodes CDR1 MNHEY and CDR2 SVGAGI. Written as DNA, the CDR3 is TGTGCCAGCAGTTTCCGACAGGGGTACGACGGCTACACCTTC. Residues: CASSFRQGYDGYTF.

This clonotype was seen more than once but under ten times. The chain joins TRBV20-1 to TRBJ1-3, with D uncertain. Trimming cost V 0 bases and J 0 bases, with 6 bases left between them. The CDR3 has 14 residues. The germline V gene encodes CDR1 DFQATT and CDR2 SNEGSKA (reference sequence). For the CDR3, the DNA is TGCAGTGCTAGAGATGCAGACTCTGGAAACACCATATATTTT. Amino acids: CSARDADSGNTIYF.

The chain has TRBV7-2 and TRBJ1-2; D uncertain. V lost 4 bases to trimming and J lost 8 bases, with 14 bases between them. CDR1 and CDR2 from the germline V gene are SGHTA and FQGNSA. This CDR3 is 13 amino acids long. CDR3 amino acids: CASSSDEVGGYTF. The CDR3 nucleotides read TGTGCCAGCAGCTCTGATGAAGTAGGAGGCTACACCTTC. The complete variable domain, with remaining parts taken from reference TRBV7-2 and TRBJ1-2, reads GAGVSQSPSNKVTEKGKDVELRCDPISGHTALYWYRQSLGQGLEFLIYFQGNSAPDKSGLPSDRFSAERTGGSVSTLTIQRTQQEDSAVYLCASSSDEVGGYTFGSGTRLTVV.

The V and J genes are TRBV4-1 and TRBJ2-1; 7 bases agree with TRBD2. Germline V gene sequence: CDR1 MGHRA, CDR2 YSYEKL. V lost 6 bases, J lost 0 bases, and 5 bases stayed unmatched. The CDR3 is 15 amino acids. The CDR3 DNA follows: TGCGCCAGCAGACGACTAGCTAACTCCTACAATGAGCAGTTCTTC. It is translated as CASRRLANSYNEQFF.

The chain is built from TRBV2 and TRBJ1-4; D ambiguous. V lost 6 bases and J lost 4, with 15 bases in between. Per the germline V gene, CDR1 is SNHLY and CDR2 is FYNNEI. The CDR3 has 15 residues. The CDR3 DNA reads TGTGCCAGCAGCCCCGCCGACGGTTATAATGAAAAACTGTTTTTT. Protein product: CASSPADGYNEKLFF.